This TCR beta chain was sequenced in a study of T cell responses to AZD1222 COVID-19 vaccine. Study outcomes and limitations: Spike-specific TCR breadth rose after two AZD1222 doses, and depth rose as well. Baseline testing showed seropositivity in only five or six AZD1222 recipients.

Sequencing was performed with immunoSEQ multiplex PCR; in TCRdb, only in-frame clones are kept and a portion is missing. The table includes fewer than 200,000 clones, more than 70% detected once. The germline V and J ends were trimmed by 3 bases and 4 bases, with 13 bases remaining between them. The CDR3 loop spans 16 amino acids. Germline CDR1 reads LNHDA; CDR2 reads SQIVND (reference sequence). Concerning this clone: The antigen is undetermined.

The chain has TRBV19 and TRBJ1-6; D is unclear. The source of this sequence is an adult who received the AZD1222 COVID-19 vaccine. The sample was peripheral blood, taken 28 days after the second AZD1222 dose. CDR3 sequence reads: CASSINNGRYNSPLHF. Written as DNA, the CDR3 is TGTGCCAGTAGTATCAACAACGGGCGGTATAATTCACCCCTCCACTTT.